A selection of T cell receptor beta chains follows, all from one sample in a study of cytomegalovirus exposure and HLA in healthy donors. Sequenced by immunoSEQ multiplex PCR; TCRdb stores in-frame clones only, minus some. The sample has about 170,000 clones; about 82% are singletons. Sequenced input: PBMCs. The source is a woman under 30 in good health and CMV-seronegative. CDR3s leave out the opening cysteine and the closing phenylalanine or tryptophan. The D gene is left open where the match is weak.

cdr3_length,v_call,d_call,cdr3_aa
14,TRBV7-9,TRBD2,ASSLIAGGPGNEQF
13,TRBV2,-,ASSAGTNSNQPQH
15,TRBV6-1,TRBD1,ASSGTGTVFLKTEAF
11,TRBV28,TRBD1,AVETGVTYEQY
14,TRBV5-6,TRBD2,ASSFGLAGVHNEQF
12,TRBV11-2,-,ASSLDRISYEQY
18,TRBV27,TRBD2,ASSFHGAGVLSGSYNEQF
11,TRBV19,TRBD1,ASRDRVRDEQY
11,TRBV28,-,ASSPDSLTEAF
11,TRBV28,TRBD1,ASRQGRDQPQH
12,TRBV7-9,-,ASSKDRWNTEAF
14,TRBV4-1,TRBD1,ASSQATGTGVYEQY
13,TRBV12-5,TRBD1,ASGLGQGDIETQY
12,TRBV5-5,TRBD2,ASSTAGGPDTQY
13,TRBV19,TRBD2,ASSKGLAGVETQY
12,TRBV30,-,AWSVDGSSYEQY
12,TRBV7-9,-,ASSLESGNYGYT
13,TRBV5-4,TRBD1,ASMRTGLDTGELF
15,TRBV2,-,ASSEALLGGGAYEQY